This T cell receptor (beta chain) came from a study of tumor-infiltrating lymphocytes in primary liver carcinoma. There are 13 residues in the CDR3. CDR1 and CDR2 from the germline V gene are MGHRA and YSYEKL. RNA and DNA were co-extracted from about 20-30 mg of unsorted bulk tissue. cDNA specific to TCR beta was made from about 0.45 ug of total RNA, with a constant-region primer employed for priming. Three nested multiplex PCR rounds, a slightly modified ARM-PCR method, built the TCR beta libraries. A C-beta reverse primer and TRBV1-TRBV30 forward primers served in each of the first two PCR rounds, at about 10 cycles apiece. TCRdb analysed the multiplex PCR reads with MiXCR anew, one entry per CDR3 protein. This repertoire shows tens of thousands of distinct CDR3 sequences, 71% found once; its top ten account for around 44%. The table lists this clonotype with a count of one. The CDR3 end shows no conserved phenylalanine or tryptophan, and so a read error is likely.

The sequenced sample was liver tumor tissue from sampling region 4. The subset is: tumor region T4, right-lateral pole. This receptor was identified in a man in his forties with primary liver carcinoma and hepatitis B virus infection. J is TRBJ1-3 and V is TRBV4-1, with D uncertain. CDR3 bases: TGCGCCAGCAACCAAGATCTAGGAGACACCATATATTAT. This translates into CASNQDLGDTIYY.